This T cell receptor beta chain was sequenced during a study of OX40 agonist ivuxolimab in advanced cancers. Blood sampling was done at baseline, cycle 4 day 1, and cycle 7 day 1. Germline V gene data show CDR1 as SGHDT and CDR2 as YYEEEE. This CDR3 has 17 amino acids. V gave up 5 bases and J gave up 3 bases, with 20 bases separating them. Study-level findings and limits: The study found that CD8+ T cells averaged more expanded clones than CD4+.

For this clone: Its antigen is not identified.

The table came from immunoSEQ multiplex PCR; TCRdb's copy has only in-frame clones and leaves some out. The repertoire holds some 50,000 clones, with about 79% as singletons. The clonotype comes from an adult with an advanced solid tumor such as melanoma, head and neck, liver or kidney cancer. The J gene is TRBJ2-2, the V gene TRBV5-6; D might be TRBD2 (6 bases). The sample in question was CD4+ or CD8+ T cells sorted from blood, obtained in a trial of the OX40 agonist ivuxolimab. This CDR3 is CASSSGTSAFDTGELFF. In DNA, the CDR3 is TGTGCCAGCAGTTCCGGGACTTCTGCCTTTGACACCGGGGAGCTGTTTTTT.